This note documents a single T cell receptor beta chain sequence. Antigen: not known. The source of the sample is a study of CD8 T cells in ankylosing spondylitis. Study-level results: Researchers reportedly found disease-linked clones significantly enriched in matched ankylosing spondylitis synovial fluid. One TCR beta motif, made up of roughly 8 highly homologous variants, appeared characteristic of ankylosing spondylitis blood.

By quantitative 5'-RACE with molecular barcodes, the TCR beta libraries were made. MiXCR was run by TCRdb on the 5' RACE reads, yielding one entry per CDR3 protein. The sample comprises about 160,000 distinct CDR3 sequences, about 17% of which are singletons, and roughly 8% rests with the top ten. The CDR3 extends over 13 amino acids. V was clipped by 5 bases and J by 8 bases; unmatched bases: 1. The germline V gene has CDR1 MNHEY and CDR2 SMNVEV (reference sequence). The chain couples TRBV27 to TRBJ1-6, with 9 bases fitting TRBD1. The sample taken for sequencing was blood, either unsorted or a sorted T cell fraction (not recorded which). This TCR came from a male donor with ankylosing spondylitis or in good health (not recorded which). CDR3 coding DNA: TGTGCCAGCAGTGGGACAGGGTATTCACCCCTCCACTTT. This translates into CASSGTGYSPLHF.